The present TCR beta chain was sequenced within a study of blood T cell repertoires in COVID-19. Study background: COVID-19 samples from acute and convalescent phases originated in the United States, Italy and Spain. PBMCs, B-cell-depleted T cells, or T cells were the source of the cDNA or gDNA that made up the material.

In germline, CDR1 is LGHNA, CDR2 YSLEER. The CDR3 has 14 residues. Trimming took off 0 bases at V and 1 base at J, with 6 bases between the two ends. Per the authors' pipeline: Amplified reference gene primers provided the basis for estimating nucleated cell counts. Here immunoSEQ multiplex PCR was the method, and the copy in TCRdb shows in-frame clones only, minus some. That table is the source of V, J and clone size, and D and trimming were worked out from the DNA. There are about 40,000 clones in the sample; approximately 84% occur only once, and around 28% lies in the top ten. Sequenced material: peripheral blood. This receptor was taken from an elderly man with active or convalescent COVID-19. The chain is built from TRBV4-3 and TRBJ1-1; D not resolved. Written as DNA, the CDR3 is TGCGCCAGCAGCCAAGACCTATCGAACACTGAAGCTTTCTTT. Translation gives CASSQDLSNTEAFF.